This T cell receptor beta chain was recovered during a study of identical twins. This clonotype was counted between two and nine times. MiXCR, run by TCRdb on the 5' RACE reads, gives a single entry per CDR3 protein. The sample comprises 350,000 to 500,000 distinct CDR3 sequences, 15% to 20% of which are singletons, and around 12% rests with the top ten. CDR3 length equals 14 residues. V was clipped by 0 bases and J by 6 bases, with 10 bases between them. The germline V gene has CDR1 SGHRS and CDR2 YFSETQ. The source of this sequence is a man in his fifties in good health. Sample: naive T cells sorted from blood. V gene TRBV5-1 combines with J gene TRBJ2-1; no reliable D call. CDR3 in DNA: TGCGCCAGCAGCTTGGGGCAGGTTGGCAATGAGCAGTTCTTC. Protein product: CASSLGQVGNEQFF.